The source of this T cell receptor (beta chain) is a study of patients and donors after allogeneic stem cell transplantation. TCRdb used MiXCR to reprocess the RT-PCR reads, holding one entry per CDR3 protein. This table has over 65,000 distinct CDR3 sequences, less than 30% appearing once. This clonotype appeared many times. This sequence originates from a human donor who was either an allogeneic HSCT recipient or a stem cell or donor lymphocyte infusion donor (not recorded which). It is not recorded whose cells these are; they may come from a transplant donor. Input material: blood, either unsorted or a sorted T cell fraction (not recorded which).

The CDR3 coding sequence is TGTGCCAGCTCACCAATAGGGGGCGGGAATCAGCCCCAGCATTTT. Its protein product is CASSPIGGGNQPQHF. The V call is TRBV18, the J call TRBJ1-5; 7 nucleotides agree with TRBD1. Germline CDR1 is KGHSH and CDR2 is LQKENI. The CDR3 consists of 15 residues. V was pared by 2 bases and J by 4 bases, with 5 bases of the junction left unmatched.